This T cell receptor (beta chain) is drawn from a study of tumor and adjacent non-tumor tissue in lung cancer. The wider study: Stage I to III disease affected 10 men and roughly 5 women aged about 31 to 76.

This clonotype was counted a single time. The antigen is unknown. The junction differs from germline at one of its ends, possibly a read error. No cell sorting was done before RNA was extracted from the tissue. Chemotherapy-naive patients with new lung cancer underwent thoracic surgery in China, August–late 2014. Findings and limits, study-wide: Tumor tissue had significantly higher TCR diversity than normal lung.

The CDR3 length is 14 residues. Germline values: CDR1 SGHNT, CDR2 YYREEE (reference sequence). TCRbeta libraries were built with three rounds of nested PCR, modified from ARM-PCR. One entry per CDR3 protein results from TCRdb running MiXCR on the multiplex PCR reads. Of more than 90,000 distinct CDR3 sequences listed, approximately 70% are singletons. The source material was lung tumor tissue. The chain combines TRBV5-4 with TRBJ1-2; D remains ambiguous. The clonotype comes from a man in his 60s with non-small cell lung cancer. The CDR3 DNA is TGCGCCAGCAGCTCGAACAGTGGGAGCTATGGCTACACCTTC. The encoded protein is CASSSNSGSYGYTF.